This T cell receptor (beta chain) was sequenced during a study of blood T cell repertoires in COVID-19. The wider study: COVID-19 samples collected from the United States, Italy and Spain covered acute and convalescent phases.

This CDR3 contains 13 residues. Per germline, CDR1 SNHLY and CDR2 FYNNEI. The V segment lost 4 bases and the J segment 16 bases; nucleotides outside the gene matches: 9. Sequencing used immunoSEQ multiplex PCR; TCRdb keeps in-frame clones, though not all of them. The sample lists roughly 260,000 clones, 91% seen once, with approximately 2.6% in the top ten. The sample taken for sequencing was peripheral blood. The rearrangement uses TRBV2 and TRBJ1-4, with 10 bases identical to TRBD1. The origin of this receptor is a person aged 18-30 years with COVID-19, enrolled during active disease. This chain's CDR3 is CASSGQGALRTFF. In DNA form, the CDR3 reads TGTGCCAGCAGTGGACAGGGGGCTCTAAGGACGTTTTTT.